This TCR beta chain emerged from a study of cytomegalovirus exposure and HLA in healthy donors. The CDR3 spans 17 residues. Trimming at V came to 1 base and at J to 0 bases, leaving 9 bases not matched to a gene. CDR1 is SEHNR and CDR2 is FQNEAQ in the germline V gene (reference sequence). This clone was counted once. As yet, its antigen is unknown. Broader study findings: TCR beta sequences numbering around 15,000 were associated with HLA alleles at 0.05 false discovery rate in a later analysis. Among the most significant clusters, several appeared linked to common viral pathogens in a later analysis.

PCR employed 60 Vbeta and 13 Jbeta primers. Only in-frame clones appear in the TCRdb table, and some are missing; sequencing was by immunoSEQ multiplex PCR. This sample has 100,000 or so clones, with around 80% found just once. The chain combines TRBV7-9 with TRBJ2-7, with 7 bases fitting TRBD1. The TCR was taken from a man in his forties in good health and CMV-seropositive. Sequencing was done on a sample of PBMCs. CDR3 nucleotides: TGTGCCAGCAGCTTAGAGAGGGTCCGGGACAGCTCCTACGAGCAGTACTTC. As protein: CASSLERVRDSSYEQYF.